This T cell receptor beta chain derives from a study of cytomegalovirus exposure and HLA in healthy donors. Per germline, CDR1 GTSNPN and CDR2 SVGIG (reference sequence). The CDR3 spans 11 residues. V was shortened by 4 bases and J by 5 bases, with 6 bases between the two germline ends. A multiplex PCR was run with 60 Vbeta primers and 13 Jbeta primers. Assay: immunoSEQ multiplex PCR; the TCRdb copy retains only in-frame clones and omits some. The top ten clones hold 2.8% of a sample with over 150,000 clones, around 64% of them seen once. Source material: PBMCs. The genes are TRBV30 and TRBJ2-1; D remains unclear. The TCR originated in a woman in her 30s in good health and CMV-seronegative. The CDR3 DNA sequence: TGTGCCTGGATGGCCAACAATGAGCAGTTCTTC. Translating gives CAWMANNEQFF.